Listed here are 14 T cell receptor beta chains from one sample, sequenced in a study of blood T cell repertoires in COVID-19. The data were produced by immunoSEQ multiplex PCR, yet TCRdb's version contains in-frame clones alone and is incomplete. The repertoire holds about 320,000 clones, with nearly 90% as singletons. Material: PBMCs or T cells enriched from blood (not recorded which). The receptors originated from a young woman who had recovered from COVID-19.

The chain joins TRBV9 to TRBJ2-1, with TRBD2 matching over 11 bases. CDR3 length equals 18 residues. Germline-derived CDR1 and CDR2 are SGDLS and YYNGEE. With V trimmed by 0 bases and J by 4 bases, 9 bases remained unmatched. DNA of the CDR3: TGTGCCAGCAGCGTAGGAGCTAGCGGGGGGAGTTTGTACAATGAGCAGTTCTTC. Encoded protein: CASSVGASGGSLYNEQFF. Together with reference TRBV9 and TRBJ2-1, the CDR3 gives the full variable domain: DSGVTQTPKHLITATGQRVTLRCSPRSGDLSVYWYQQSLDQGLQFLIQYYNGEERAKGNILERFSAQQFPDLHSELNLSSLELGDSALYFCASSVGASGGSLYNEQFFGPGTRLTVL.

The CDR3, as DNA: TGTGCCAGCTCACCAGGCCAGGGAAGGCTCGTGGGGAACACTGAAGCTTTCTTT. This encodes CASSPGQGRLVGNTEAFF. The V call is TRBV18, the J call TRBJ1-1; D is perhaps TRBD1 (5 bases). The CDR3 covers 18 residues. V dropped 2 bases and J dropped 1 base, with 20 bases sitting between them. The germline V gene encodes CDR1 KGHSH and CDR2 LQKENI. The entire variable domain, with the rest obtained from reference TRBV18 and TRBJ1-1, is as follows: NAGVMQNPRHLVRRRGQEARLRCSPMKGHSHVYWYRQLPEEGLKFMVYLQKENIIDESGMPKERFSAEFPKEGPSILRIQQVVRGDSAAYFCASSPGQGRLVGNTEAFFGQGTRLTVV.

CDR3 DNA: TGTGCCAGCAGCTCGTTTCCAGGGGCAGATACGCAGTATTTT. Its translation: CASSSFPGADTQYF. This rearrangement joins TRBV7-3 to TRBJ2-3, with D maybe TRBD1 (6 bases). Germline V CDR1 and CDR2: SGHTA, FQGTGA. V lost 4 bases and J 4 bases, leaving 12 bases between the germline ends. The CDR3 has 14 amino acids.

The genes are TRBV7-3 and TRBJ1-1; unclear D gene. V shed 5 bases and J shed 3 bases, with 10 bases lying between them. The CDR3 contains 13 residues. From germline, CDR1 is SGHTA and CDR2 FQGTGA. CDR3 sequence: CASSPTDDTEAFF. The CDR3 DNA is TGTGCCAGCAGCCCCACAGATGACACTGAAGCTTTCTTT.

The chain links TRBV7-8 to TRBJ2-1; 10 nucleotides agree with TRBD1. The CDR3 loop spans 15 amino acids. Per germline, CDR1 SGHVS and CDR2 FQNEAQ. V gave up 5 bases and J gave up 0 bases; unmatched junction bases: 1. CDR3 in DNA: TGTGCCAGCAGCCGGACAGGGGGCTCCTACAATGAGCAGTTCTTC. Residues: CASSRTGGSYNEQFF.

The CDR3 sequence is CASSPRPGDYGYTF. CDR3 coding DNA: TGTGCCAGCAGTCCCCGGCCCGGGGACTATGGCTACACCTTC. The genes are TRBV6-5 and TRBJ1-2; D call uncertain. Looked up from germline, CDR1 is MNHEY and CDR2 is SVGAGI. V was trimmed by 5 bases and J by 3 bases, leaving 13 bases between them. CDR3 length: 14 residues.

This sequence joins TRBV5-4 and TRBJ1-2, with 10 bases aligning to TRBD1. From germline, CDR1 is SGHNT and CDR2 YYREEE (reference sequence). V shed 4 bases and J 8 bases; nucleotides not matched to a gene: 5. CDR3 length: 13 amino acids. This chain's CDR3 is CASSRQGAEGYTF. CDR3 nucleotides: TGTGCCAGCAGCCGACAGGGGGCGGAAGGCTACACCTTC.

The chain uses TRBV5-8 and TRBJ1-2; tentative D call: TRBD1 (6 bases). V was cut by 5 bases and J by 0 bases, with 11 bases left in between. CDR1 and CDR2 (germline): SGHTS, YDEGEE. The CDR3 runs 14 residues. The CDR3 DNA is TGTGCCAGCAGGCACAGGGTTCCTAACTATGGCTACACCTTC. Translated, it gives CASRHRVPNYGYTF.

The chain recombines TRBV5-1 with TRBJ2-5; D gene ambiguous. The CDR3 length is 15 residues. Looked up from germline, CDR1 is SGHRS and CDR2 is YFSETQ. V was shortened by 4 bases and J by 7 bases, with 20 bases between the two germline ends. The CDR3 here is CASSPDSWNIGTQYF. In DNA, the CDR3 is TGCGCCAGCAGCCCCGACTCCTGGAACATAGGGACCCAGTACTTC.

This clone was counted once. This rearrangement joins TRBV29-1 to TRBJ1-1; D is unresolved. The germline V gene has CDR1 SQVTM and CDR2 ANQGSEA. V lost 5 bases, J lost 0 bases, and 10 bases lay in between. The CDR3 consists of 13 residues. In DNA form, the CDR3 reads TGCAGCGTTTTAGCCCCCATGAACACTGAAGCTTTCTTT. It yields the protein CSVLAPMNTEAFF.

The chain has TRBV6-5 and TRBJ2-1, with D perhaps TRBD2 (6 bases). V was pared by 5 bases and J by 6 bases, with 17 bases between. Germline lookup yields CDR1 MNHEY and CDR2 SVGAGI. This CDR3 is built from 15 residues. In nucleotides, the CDR3 is TGTGCCAGCAGTCCTCAGTCTGGCGGGGCCAATGAGCAGTTCTTC. Protein: CASSPQSGGANEQFF.

The V and J genes are TRBV4-1 and TRBJ2-1; TRBD2 might be the D (6 bases). The germline V gene encodes CDR1 MGHRA and CDR2 YSYEKL. The CDR3 consists of 14 residues. V lost 1 base and J lost 2, with 6 bases in between. CDR3 DNA sequence: TGCGCCAGCAGCCAAGGGGGGGCCTACAATGAGCAGTTCTTC. Its translation: CASSQGGAYNEQFF.

This chain connects TRBV30 to TRBJ1-2, with D hard to call. This CDR3 spans 12 amino acids. V lost 4 bases, J lost 8 bases, and 14 bases lay in between. Per the germline V gene, CDR1 is GTSNPN and CDR2 is SVGIG (reference sequence). DNA for the CDR3: TGTGCCTGGATGTCGCGTAGGGAGGGCTACACCTTC. Its protein is CAWMSRREGYTF.

The chain uses TRBV19 and TRBJ2-6, with a tentative D call TRBD2 (5 bases). V was cut by 3 bases and J by 4 bases, with 16 bases left in between. There are 17 residues in the CDR3. Per germline, CDR1 LNHDA and CDR2 SQIVND (reference sequence). Written as DNA, the CDR3 is TGTGCCAGTAGTATTGAGGGCCCGGGTTCAGGGGCCAACGTCCTGACTTTC. Protein product: CASSIEGPGSGANVLTF.